This TCR beta chain was captured by sequencing in a study of blood T cell repertoires in COVID-19. Study in general: The United States, Italy and Spain supplied acute and convalescent COVID-19 samples. PBMCs, B-cell-depleted T cells, or T cells were the source of the cDNA or gDNA that made up the material.

In the study's own analysis: The authors estimated nucleated cell counts from reference gene primer amplification. Repertoires were generated with immunoSEQ multiplex PCR, while TCRdb's copy carries only in-frame clones and drops some. V and J calls and clone size are given by that table; D and trimming were obtained from the DNA. The profile shows about 290,000 clones, 80% to 90% of them singletons. There are 13 residues in the CDR3. Germline CDR1 SGHAT, CDR2 FQNNGV. V lost 2 bases and J 3 bases, leaving 2 bases between the germline ends. The clonotype comes from a man between 35 and 55 years old with acute or convalescent COVID-19. The V gene is TRBV11-2, the J gene TRBJ2-6; D unresolved. Material: peripheral blood. The CDR3 DNA sequence: TGTGCCAGCAGCTTACATGGGGCCAACGTCCTGACTTTC. This codes for CASSLHGANVLTF. Complete variable domain (other parts from reference TRBV11-2 and TRBJ2-6): EAGVAQSPRYKIIEKRQSVAFWCNPISGHATLYWYQQILGQGPKLLIQFQNNGVVDDSQLPKDRFSAERLKGVDSTLKIQPAKLEDSAVYLCASSLHGANVLTFGAGSRLTVL.